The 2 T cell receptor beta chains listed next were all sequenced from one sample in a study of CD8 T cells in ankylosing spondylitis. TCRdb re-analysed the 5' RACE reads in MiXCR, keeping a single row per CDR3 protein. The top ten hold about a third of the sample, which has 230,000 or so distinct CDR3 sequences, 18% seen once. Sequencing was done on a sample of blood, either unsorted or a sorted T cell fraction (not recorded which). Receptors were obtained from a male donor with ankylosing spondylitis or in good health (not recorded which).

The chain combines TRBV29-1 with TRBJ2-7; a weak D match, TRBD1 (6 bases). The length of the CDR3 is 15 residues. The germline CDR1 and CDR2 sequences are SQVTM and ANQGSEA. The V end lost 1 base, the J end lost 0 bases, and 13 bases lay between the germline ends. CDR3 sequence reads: CSVEVAGEGSYEQYF. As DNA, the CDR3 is TGCAGCGTTGAAGTAGCAGGGGAAGGCTCCTACGAGCAGTACTTC.

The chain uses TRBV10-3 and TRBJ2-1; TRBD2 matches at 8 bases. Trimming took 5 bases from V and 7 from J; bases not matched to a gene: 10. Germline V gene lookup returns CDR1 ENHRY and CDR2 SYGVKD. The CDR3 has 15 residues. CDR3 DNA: TGTGCCATCAGTCCAACGGGAGGGCCGGATAATGAGCAGTTCTTC. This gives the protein CAISPTGGPDNEQFF.